This T cell receptor beta chain was identified during a study of T-cell memory formation after mild COVID-19. Constant-segment primers and 5'RACE yielded cDNA libraries for TCR alpha and TCR beta, each carrying sample barcodes and UMIs. TCRdb passed the 5' RACE reads through MiXCR, listing each CDR3 protein once. The top ten clones hold about 2% of a sample with approximately 180,000 distinct CDR3 sequences, 16% of them seen once. This clonotype was seen a few times. Its antigen is unknown. Overall study results and limits: Proof of SARS-CoV-2 specificity was absent for the second-wave clones that crested on day 37. Contracting clones localized mainly to CM and EM when CD4+ and mainly to EMRA when CD8+. Contracting clones, day 15 to 85, had balanced CD4/CD8, and later expanders favored CD4+.

The CDR3 totals 13 residues. Deletions cut 3 bases from V and 0 bases from J, with 8 bases between. In germline, CDR1 is GTSNPN, CDR2 SVGIG (reference sequence). Sample: PBMCs or a T cell subset sorted from them (not recorded which). The chain has TRBV30 and TRBJ1-1; a possible D gene is TRBD1 (6 bases). This TCR was recovered from an adult woman who had mild COVID-19 (a few samples of this study predate the infection). Cell type and time point are not known. CDR3 nucleotide sequence: TGTGCCTGGAGGGGGACACTGAACACTGAAGCTTTCTTT. This gives the protein CAWRGTLNTEAFF.